Presented here are 27 T cell receptor beta chains from one specimen sequenced in a study of T cell responses to AZD1222 COVID-19 vaccine. Generated by immunoSEQ multiplex PCR, the TCRdb table keeps only in-frame clones and is missing some. The sample yields 150,000 or so clones, about 89% seen once. This specimen was peripheral blood, taken 28 days after the second AZD1222 dose. These receptor sequences come from an adult who received the AZD1222 COVID-19 vaccine.

The chain links TRBV2 to TRBJ1-4, with 7 bases identical to TRBD1. This CDR3 region has 15 residues. Germline CDR1 is SNHLY and CDR2 is FYNNEI. The J segment lost 4 bases and the V segment lost 8 bases, leaving 10 bases of the junction unmatched. The CDR3 DNA reads as TGTGCCAGCGGGGAGAGCGGACAGGATAATGAAAAACTGTTTTTT. It translates to CASGESGQDNEKLFF.

In regard to this clone: One junction end does not reproduce the germline sequence, and a read error may be involved. The chain has TRBV5-8 and TRBJ2-4, with 11 bases fitting TRBD2. The germline gives CDR1 SGHTS, CDR2 YDEGEE. This CDR3 is built from 18 residues. The CDR3 loop is CASTLTSGEPLAKNIQYF. The CDR3 nucleotides read TGTGCCAGCACCTTGACTAGCGGGGAGCCCCTAGCCAAAAACATTCAGTACTTC.

This chain connects TRBV7-2 to TRBJ2-3; D call uncertain. Germline V gene lookup returns CDR1 SGHTA and CDR2 FQGNSA. This CDR3 contains 15 residues. The V end was cut by 5 bases, the J end by 4 bases, with 16 bases between. The CDR3 sequence is CASSPGWGSADTQYF. In DNA form, the CDR3 reads TGTGCCAGCAGCCCAGGTTGGGGTTCAGCAGATACGCAGTATTTT.

The chain is built from TRBV30 and TRBJ1-1; D uncertain. The CDR3 is 11 amino acids. Germline CDR1 is GTSNPN and CDR2 is SVGIG (reference sequence). The germline V and J ends were trimmed by 6 bases and 6 bases, with 11 bases remaining between them. The CDR3 sequence: CACSPAAEAFF. CDR3 nucleotide sequence: TGTGCCTGTTCCCCGGCAGCTGAAGCTTTCTTT.

J is TRBJ2-7 and V is TRBV9, with TRBD1 matching over 12 bases. The CDR3 length is 14 residues. Trimming removed 0 bases from V and 7 bases from J; junction bases left unmatched: 2. Germline lookup yields CDR1 SGDLS and CDR2 YYNGEE. This CDR3 is CASSVAGQGAEQYF. The CDR3 coding sequence is TGTGCCAGCAGCGTAGCGGGACAGGGGGCGGAGCAGTACTTC.

The rearrangement joins TRBV11-2 to TRBJ2-6; weak D call: TRBD1 (5 bases). Trimming removed 2 bases from V and 4 bases from J, with 9 bases in between. CDR3 length: 15 amino acids. Germline V CDR1 and CDR2: SGHAT, FQNNGV. CDR3 region: CASSLQGLGANVLTF. CDR3 nucleotides: TGTGCCAGCAGCTTACAGGGTCTGGGGGCCAACGTCCTGACTTTC. The full variable domain, its missing parts supplied by reference TRBV11-2 and TRBJ2-6, is EAGVAQSPRYKIIEKRQSVAFWCNPISGHATLYWYQQILGQGPKLLIQFQNNGVVDDSQLPKDRFSAERLKGVDSTLKIQPAKLEDSAVYLCASSLQGLGANVLTFGAGSRLTVL.

This clone was picked up one time. This chain uses TRBV30 with TRBJ2-2; tentative D call: TRBD2 (8 bases). V gave up 0 bases and J gave up 5 bases, with 34 bases separating them. The CDR3 spans 22 residues. CDR1 GTSNPN and CDR2 SVGIG come from the germline V gene (reference sequence). CDR3 nucleotide sequence: TGTGCCTGGAGTGTACGATTTGGCCGGGACAGAATCCGGACTAGCAAGACCGGGGAGCTGTTTTTT. Amino acid sequence: CAWSVRFGRDRIRTSKTGELFF.

This chain connects TRBV27 to TRBJ1-4; D possibly corresponds to TRBD1 (5 bases). From germline, CDR1 is MNHEY and CDR2 SMNVEV (reference sequence). The CDR3 sequence is 16 residues long. Trimming took 3 bases from V and 2 from J, leaving 13 bases between them. The CDR3: CASSLGPTVTNEKLFF. The CDR3 nucleotides are TGTGCCAGCAGTTTGGGCCCGACAGTCACTAATGAAAAACTGTTTTTT.

The V call is TRBV19, the J call TRBJ2-3, with D uncertain. Germline CDR1 reads LNHDA; CDR2 reads SQIVND (reference sequence). The CDR3 is 13 residues long. Trimming stripped 4 bases from V and 5 bases from J, with 10 bases between. The CDR3 DNA reads TGTGCCAGTAGTACGCTAACGGAAGATACGCAGTATTTT. Protein: CASSTLTEDTQYF.

The chain recombines TRBV5-1 with TRBJ1-2; D unresolved. Germline lookup yields CDR1 SGHRS and CDR2 YFSETQ. V was clipped by 5 bases and J by 10 bases, with 15 bases between them. There are 12 residues in the CDR3. The CDR3 sequence: CASRPDLRDYTF. In nucleotides, the CDR3 is TGCGCCAGCAGGCCGGACCTCCGGGACTACACCTTC.

The chain recombines TRBV29-1 with TRBJ1-4, with 8 bases that match TRBD1. The J segment lost 8 bases and the V segment lost 3 bases, leaving 5 bases of the junction unmatched. The CDR3 is 13 amino acids. CDR1 is SQVTM, CDR2 ANQGSEA, per germline. The CDR3 sequence is CSVEGQAGEKLFF. The CDR3 DNA follows: TGCAGCGTTGAGGGACAGGCGGGGGAAAAACTGTTTTTT.

This chain uses TRBV10-3 with TRBJ2-1; 9 nucleotides line up with TRBD1. The CDR3 runs 18 residues. Looked up from germline, CDR1 is ENHRY and CDR2 is SYGVKD. The J segment lost 3 bases and the V segment lost 3 bases, leaving 12 bases of the junction unmatched. CDR3 protein: CAISDLDPQGASYNEQFF. CDR3 in DNA: TGTGCCATCAGTGATTTGGACCCACAGGGGGCGAGCTACAATGAGCAGTTCTTC.

In its sample, this clone was seen once. This sequence joins TRBV6-2 or TRBV6-3 and TRBJ2-1; TRBD2 aligns across 8 bases. This CDR3 has 15 amino acids. Germline values: CDR1 MNHEY, CDR2 SVGEGT. The V segment lost 5 bases and the J segment 5 bases; nucleotides outside the gene matches: 8. CDR3 bases: TGTGCCAGCAGTCATCGGGGGGGCCAGGACAATGAGCAGTTCTTC. Protein product: CASSHRGGQDNEQFF.

The V gene is TRBV5-1, the J gene TRBJ1-1; a possible D gene is TRBD1 (6 bases). V was shortened by 3 bases and J by 5 bases, with 20 bases between the two germline ends. The CDR3 has 16 residues. Germline assignment: CDR1 SGHRS and CDR2 YFSETQ. In DNA, the CDR3 is TGCGCCAGCAGCTCCTCCGGAGTCAGGGGAGGTACTGAAGCTTTCTTT. It translates to CASSSSGVRGGTEAFF.

This chain joins TRBV3-1 (or the pseudogene TRBV3-2) and TRBJ1-4; weak D call: TRBD1 (5 bases). CDR1 is LGHDT, CDR2 YNNKEL, per germline (reference sequence). Trimming left V 1 base short and J 10 bases short, with 13 bases between. CDR3 length: 14 residues. The CDR3 nucleotides read TGTGCCAGCAGCCAAGTCGACAGAGGGGCAAAACTGTTTTTT. Translating gives CASSQVDRGAKLFF.

The J gene is TRBJ2-7, the V gene TRBV7-2; a weak D match, TRBD1 (6 bases). The CDR3 consists of 13 residues. CDR1 is SGHTA and CDR2 is FQGNSA in the germline V gene. V was clipped by 8 bases and J by 2 bases, with 13 bases between them. The CDR3 is CASHPQGPYEQYF. CDR3 sequence (DNA): TGTGCCAGCCACCCACAGGGACCCTACGAGCAGTACTTC.

The V call is TRBV9, the J call TRBJ2-7; TRBD1 agrees at 8 bases. J was trimmed by 0 bases and V by 3 bases; bases with no gene match: 11. The CDR3 loop spans 17 amino acids. The germline V gene has CDR1 SGDLS and CDR2 YYNGEE. Here the CDR3 reads CASSAASGTGNSYEQYF. Here the CDR3 DNA reads TGTGCCAGCAGCGCCGCTTCCGGGACAGGCAACTCCTACGAGCAGTACTTC. Combining the CDR3 with reference TRBV9 and TRBJ2-7 gives the whole variable domain DSGVTQTPKHLITATGQRVTLRCSPRSGDLSVYWYQQSLDQGLQFLIQYYNGEERAKGNILERFSAQQFPDLHSELNLSSLELGDSALYFCASSAASGTGNSYEQYFGPGTRLTVT.

The chain has TRBV6-2 or TRBV6-3 and TRBJ1-4; TRBD1 is a possible D gene (6 bases). Trimming pared 5 bases from V and 0 bases from J, leaving 10 bases between. The CDR3 is 15 residues long. CDR1 MNHEY and CDR2 SVGEGT come from the germline V gene. This CDR3 is CASSRTATTNEKLFF. CDR3 nucleotides: TGTGCCAGCAGTCGGACAGCAACAACTAATGAAAAACTGTTTTTT.

The count of this clone is one. The chain joins TRBV27 to TRBJ1-3; 7 bases agree with TRBD1. This CDR3 contains 15 residues. Trimming cost V 4 bases and J 1 base; bases outside gene matches: 4. Germline V CDR1 and CDR2: MNHEY, SMNVEV (reference sequence). The CDR3 DNA reads TGTGCCAGCAGTTCACAGGGGAGGTCTGGAAACACCATATATTTT. Encoded protein: CASSSQGRSGNTIYF.

The chain couples TRBV19 to TRBJ2-3, with a weak D call TRBD1 (6 bases). The germline V and J ends were trimmed by 3 bases and 1 base, with 11 bases remaining between them. This CDR3 region has 15 residues. Germline CDR1 and CDR2: LNHDA and SQIVND (reference sequence). CDR3 sequence (DNA): TGTGCCAGTAGTATCTGGGACACCCGCACAGATACGCAGTATTTT. It yields the protein CASSIWDTRTDTQYF.

The J gene is TRBJ1-2, the V gene TRBV29-1; a weak D match, TRBD1 (5 bases). Germline assignment: CDR1 SQVTM and CDR2 ANQGSEA. This CDR3 spans 14 amino acids. V was pared by 4 bases and J by 8 bases, with 20 bases between. The CDR3 coding sequence is TGCAGCGTTGGGTTGGCGGGGCTAATGGTAGGCTACACCTTC. It yields the protein CSVGLAGLMVGYTF.

Remarks on this clone: This could be a read error, since a much larger clone is one nucleotide away. The chain combines TRBV7-8 with TRBJ2-1; D is unclear. The CDR3 runs to 12 residues. CDR1 SGHVS and CDR2 FQNEAQ come from the germline V gene. V gave up 1 base and J gave up 6 bases, with 4 bases separating them. CDR3 in amino acids: CASSLVGNEQFF. CDR3 DNA sequence: TGTGCCAGCAGCTTAGTGGGCAATGAGCAGTTCTTC.

The V call is TRBV30, the J call TRBJ1-4; 9 bases line up with TRBD1. V dropped 6 bases and J dropped 7; count of bases not matched to a gene: 6. CDR1 GTSNPN and CDR2 SVGIG come from the germline V gene (reference sequence). The CDR3 totals 13 residues. The CDR3 is CACSDRGSEKLFF. The CDR3 nucleotides are TGTGCCTGCTCGGACAGGGGTAGTGAAAAACTGTTTTTT.

The genes are TRBV19 and TRBJ2-3; perhaps TRBD1 as D (7 bases). The CDR3 length is 15 residues. From germline, CDR1 is LNHDA and CDR2 SQIVND (reference sequence). V was trimmed by 10 bases and J by 0 bases, leaving 17 bases between them. The CDR3 reads CATRQGGWSTDTQYF. CDR3 bases: TGTGCCACCAGACAGGGAGGATGGAGCACAGATACGCAGTATTTT.

The genes are TRBV21-1 and TRBJ2-2; the table gives TRBD2 as D, unverified against the DNA. TRBV21-1 is a pseudogene. The length of the CDR3 is 15 residues. In nucleotides, the CDR3 is TGTGCCAGCAGCAAGTTAGCGGGAAGCACCGGGGAGCTGTTTTTT. Encoded protein: CASSKLAGSTGELFF.

This sequence joins TRBV6-2 or TRBV6-3 and TRBJ2-1; 8 nucleotides agree with TRBD2. Per the germline V gene, CDR1 is MNHEY and CDR2 is SVGEGT. V was pared by 0 bases and J by 4 bases, with 8 bases of the junction left unmatched. This CDR3 comprises 17 residues. In DNA, the CDR3 is TGTGCCAGCAGTTACTCTAGCGGGGCGACAAATTACAATGAGCAGTTCTTC. Translating gives CASSYSSGATNYNEQFF.

The chain has TRBV7-9 and TRBJ1-2; the D gene is possibly TRBD1 (6 bases). Between the trimmed V and J ends, which lost 1 base and 0 bases, there was a span of 9 bases. This CDR3 has 15 amino acids. The germline V gene encodes CDR1 SEHNR and CDR2 FQNEAQ (reference sequence). Here the CDR3 DNA reads TGTGCCAGCAGCTTAGGGGCAGGGGCTAACTATGGCTACACCTTC. It codes for CASSLGAGANYGYTF.